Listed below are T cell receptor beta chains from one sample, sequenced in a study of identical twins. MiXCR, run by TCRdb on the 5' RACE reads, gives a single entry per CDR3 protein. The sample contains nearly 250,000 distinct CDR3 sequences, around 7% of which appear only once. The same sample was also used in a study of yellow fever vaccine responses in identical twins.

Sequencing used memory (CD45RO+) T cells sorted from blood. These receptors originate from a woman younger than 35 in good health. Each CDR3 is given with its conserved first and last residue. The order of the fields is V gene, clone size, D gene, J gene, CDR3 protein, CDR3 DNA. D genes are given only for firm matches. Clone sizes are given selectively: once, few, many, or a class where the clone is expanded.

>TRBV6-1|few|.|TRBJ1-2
CATRDRGSYGYTF
TGTGCCACCCGGGATAGGGGGTCTTATGGCTACACCTTC
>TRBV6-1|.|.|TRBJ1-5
CASKGQTHSNQPQHF
TGTGCCAGTAAAGGACAGACCCATAGCAATCAGCCCCAGCATTTT
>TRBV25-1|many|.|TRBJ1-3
CASSEVGNTIYF
TGTGCCAGCAGTGAAGTCGGAAACACCATATATTTT
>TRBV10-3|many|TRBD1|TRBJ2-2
CAISVSTGTGELFF
TGTGCCATCAGTGTGTCGACAGGGACCGGGGAGCTGTTTTTT
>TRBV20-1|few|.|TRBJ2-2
CSATPAGTGELFF
TGCAGTGCTACTCCGGCGGGCACCGGGGAGCTGTTTTTT
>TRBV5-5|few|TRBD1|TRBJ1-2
CASGTGGGRNYGYTF
TGTGCCAGCGGGACAGGGGGCGGTAGGAACTATGGCTACACCTTC
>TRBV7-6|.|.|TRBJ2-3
CASSSALQTRGADTQYF
TGTGCCAGCAGCTCGGCCCTCCAGACGCGGGGAGCAGATACGCAGTATTTT
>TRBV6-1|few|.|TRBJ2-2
CATEGANTGELFF
TGTGCCACCGAGGGGGCGAACACCGGGGAGCTGTTTTTT
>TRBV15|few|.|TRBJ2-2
CATSPQGSNTGELFF
TGTGCCACCAGCCCTCAGGGGAGCAACACCGGGGAGCTGTTTTTT
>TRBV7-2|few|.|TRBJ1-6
CASSLARAAAGSPLHF
TGTGCCAGCAGCTTAGCGAGGGCAGCTGCCGGTTCACCCCTCCACTTT
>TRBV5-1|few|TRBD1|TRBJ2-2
CASSVTTGSSTGELFF
TGCGCCAGCAGCGTGACGACAGGGTCAAGCACCGGGGAGCTGTTTTTT
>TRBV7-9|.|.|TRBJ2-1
CASSFGAPNDNEQFF
TGTGCCAGCAGCTTTGGGGCCCCCAATGACAATGAGCAGTTCTTC
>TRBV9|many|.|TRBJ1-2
CASSVTAGGYTF
TGTGCCAGCAGCGTGACGGCCGGAGGCTACACCTTC
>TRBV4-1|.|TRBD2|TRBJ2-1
CASSQDWASGRSNEQFF
TGCGCCAGCAGCCAAGATTGGGCTAGCGGGAGGAGCAATGAGCAGTTCTTC
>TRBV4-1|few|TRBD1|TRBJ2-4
CASSQDFGTGGKNIQYF
TGCGCCAGCAGCCAAGATTTCGGGACAGGGGGGAAAAACATTCAGTACTTC
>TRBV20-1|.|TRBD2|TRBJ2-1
CSARGSSGSISYNEQFF
TGCAGTGCTAGAGGGTCTAGCGGGAGTATTTCCTACAATGAGCAGTTCTTC
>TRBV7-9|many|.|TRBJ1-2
CASSGGTYGYTF
TGTGCCAGCAGCGGAGGGACGTATGGCTACACCTTC
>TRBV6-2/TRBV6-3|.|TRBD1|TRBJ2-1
CASRKSGTGANEQFF
TGTGCCAGCAGAAAATCCGGGACAGGGGCAAATGAGCAGTTCTTC
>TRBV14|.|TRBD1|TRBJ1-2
CASRRDSLGGYTF
TGTGCCAGCAGGCGGGACAGCCTCGGGGGCTACACCTTC
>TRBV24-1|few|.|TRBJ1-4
CATSDVGEKLFF
TGTGCCACCAGTGATGTGGGTGAAAAACTGTTTTTT
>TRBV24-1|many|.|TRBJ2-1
CATSQGNEQFF
TGTGCCACCAGCCAGGGCAATGAGCAGTTCTTC
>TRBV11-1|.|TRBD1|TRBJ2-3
CASSTGSQGADTQYF
TGTGCCAGCAGCACGGGATCCCAGGGGGCAGATACGCAGTATTTT
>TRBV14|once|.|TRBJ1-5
CASSQDHPLLSPWEHQPQHF
TGTGCCAGCAGCCAAGATCACCCCCTTCTTTCCCCGTGGGAGCATCAGCCCCAGCATTTT
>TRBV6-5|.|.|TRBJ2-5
CASSSHSYQETQYF
TGTGCCAGCAGTTCCCATTCGTACCAAGAGACCCAGTACTTC
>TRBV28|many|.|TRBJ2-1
CASSSPTGGYNEQFF
TGTGCCAGCAGTTCCCCGACCGGCGGCTACAATGAGCAGTTCTTC
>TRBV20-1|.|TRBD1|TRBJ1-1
CSARARGTGMNTEAFF
TGCAGTGCTAGAGCAAGGGGGACAGGCATGAACACTGAAGCTTTCTTT
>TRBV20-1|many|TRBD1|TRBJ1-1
CSARDWRQGPGVNTEAFF
TGCAGTGCTAGAGATTGGAGACAGGGACCGGGTGTGAACACTGAAGCTTTCTTT
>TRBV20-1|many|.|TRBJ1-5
CSASMGASISNQPQHF
TGCAGTGCTAGTATGGGGGCCAGCATTAGCAATCAGCCCCAGCATTTT